Shown below are 14 T cell receptor beta chains from a single sample sequenced in a study of blood T cells in healthy people across ages. A second 7 to 11 cycle PCR used barcoded and J-beta primers. MiXCR, run by TCRdb on the 5' RACE reads, gives a single entry per CDR3 protein. This table holds about 1.6 million distinct CDR3 sequences, almost 35% found once. Sequenced: blood. The receptors stem from a woman in her thirties in good health.

The sample holds many counts of this clonotype. This sequence joins TRBV10-3 and TRBJ1-2; TRBD1 aligns across 10 bases. V shed 6 bases, J shed 5 bases, and the junction held 6 bases outside the gene matches. CDR3 length equals 14 residues. Per the germline V gene, CDR1 is ENHRY and CDR2 is SYGVKD. The CDR3 coding sequence is TGTGCCATCAGCGGCGGGACAGGGGAGTATGGCTACACCTTC. Translating gives CAISGGTGEYGYTF.

This clonotype occurred a few times. This chain joins TRBV7-9 and TRBJ1-2; TRBD1 agrees at 9 bases. In germline, CDR1 is SEHNR, CDR2 FQNEAQ (reference sequence). With 5 bases clipped from V and 5 bases from J, the junction kept 6 bases outside the gene matches. The CDR3 is made up of 14 amino acids. The CDR3 sequence: CASSRGTGSYGYTF. CDR3 nucleotide sequence: TGTGCCAGCAGCCGGGGGACAGGGTCTTATGGCTACACCTTC.

This clonotype has only one observation. This chain uses TRBV6-1 with TRBJ2-1; 13 positions match TRBD2. Germline loops: CDR1 MNHNS, CDR2 SASEGT. V lost 6 bases and J lost 13; bases outside the gene matches: 12. This CDR3 is built from 15 residues. The CDR3 sequence is CASRGAFGTSGTQFF. The DNA for the CDR3 is TGTGCCAGCAGGGGGGCCTTTGGGACTAGCGGGACTCAGTTCTTC.

This clonotype was observed a few times. The chain uses TRBV9 and TRBJ2-5, with TRBD2 as a possible D gene (5 bases). This CDR3 comprises 14 residues. The germline CDR1 and CDR2 sequences are SGDLS and YYNGEE. The V end was cut by 1 base, the J end by 0 bases, with 7 bases between. CDR3 amino acids: CASSVHGNQETQYF. CDR3 nucleotides: TGTGCCAGCAGCGTACACGGGAACCAAGAGACCCAGTACTTC.

This clonotype showed up just a few times. V gene TRBV4-2 combines with J gene TRBJ2-4, with 7 bases lining up with TRBD2. This CDR3 is built from 15 residues. J was trimmed by 4 bases and V by 4 bases; bases with no gene match: 7. The V gene's germline CDR1 is LGHNA and CDR2 YNFKEQ. The CDR3 DNA reads TGTGCCAGCAGCCGCCTTCCTAGCGGTAAAAACATTCAGTACTTC. It is translated as CASSRLPSGKNIQYF.

V is TRBV9 and J is TRBJ1-4; no clear D. The germline V gene encodes CDR1 SGDLS and CDR2 YYNGEE. V lost 3 bases to trimming and J lost 0 bases, with 15 bases between them. The CDR3 totals 17 residues. The CDR3 region has the DNA TGTGCCAGCAGCGATGATCCTGCAGGATCAACTAATGAAAAACTGTTTTTT. It specifies CASSDDPAGSTNEKLFF.

The V gene is TRBV15, the J gene TRBJ2-7; no reliable D call. Germline CDR1 reads LNHNV; CDR2 reads YYDKDF (reference sequence). The CDR3 has 15 residues. The ends were cut back, 0 bases at V and 0 bases at J, with 9 bases in the middle. The CDR3 loop is CATSRESASSYEQYF. CDR3 DNA: TGTGCCACCAGCAGAGAGAGCGCCAGCTCCTACGAGCAGTACTTC.

This clonotype came up once. The gene calls are TRBV11-2 and TRBJ2-7; 8 bases are a match to TRBD2. Germline assignment: CDR1 SGHAT and CDR2 FQNNGV. Trimming cost V 3 bases and J 1 base; bases outside gene matches: 5. The CDR3 covers 15 residues. CDR3 in amino acids: CASSFSTSVSYEQYF. The CDR3 nucleotides are TGTGCCAGCAGCTTCTCGACTAGCGTGTCCTACGAGCAGTACTTC.

The chain couples TRBV5-1 to TRBJ1-1; D remains ambiguous. The V end lost 0 bases, the J end lost 4 bases, and 13 bases lay between the germline ends. CDR3 length: 15 residues. CDR1 is SGHRS, CDR2 YFSETQ, per germline. CDR3 protein: CASSLARGATTEAFF. In DNA, the CDR3 is TGCGCCAGCAGCTTGGCTCGGGGAGCTACCACTGAAGCTTTCTTT.

The chain employs TRBV7-3 and TRBJ2-2; D may be TRBD1 or TRBD2 (5 bases each). V gave up 4 bases and J gave up 7 bases, with 10 bases separating them. Germline CDR1 and CDR2: SGHTA and FQGTGA. The CDR3 is 13 amino acids. CDR3 nucleotides: TGTGCCAGCAGCTGGAGAGGGGACGGGGAGCTGTTTTTT. It codes for CASSWRGDGELFF.

The J gene is TRBJ1-6, the V gene TRBV25-1; no definite D call. Trimming removed 3 bases at V and 10 bases at J, with 10 bases between. CDR1 and CDR2 from the germline V gene are MGHDK and SYGVNS. There are 13 residues in the CDR3. CDR3 protein: CASSEGLASPLHF. DNA for the CDR3: TGTGCCAGCAGTGAGGGTTTGGCCTCACCCCTCCACTTT. Based on the CDR3 plus reference TRBV25-1 and TRBJ1-6, the full variable domain is EADIYQTPRYLVIGTGKKITLECSQTMGHDKMYWYQQDPGMELHLIHYSYGVNSTEKGDLSSESTVSRIRTEHFPLTLESARPSHTSQYLCASSEGLASPLHFGNGTRLTVT.

V usage is TRBV20-1 and J usage is TRBJ2-1, with TRBD2 identical over 11 bases. The V and J ends lost 7 bases and 7 bases, in that order; junction bases with no gene match: 6. The CDR3 is 13 amino acids. CDR1 and CDR2 (germline): DFQATT, SNEGSKA (reference sequence). CDR3 protein: CSVPASGGNEQFF. The CDR3 nucleotides read TGCAGTGTCCCGGCTAGCGGGGGGAATGAGCAGTTCTTC.

This clonotype was picked up a small number of times. The rearrangement links TRBV27 to TRBJ2-5; perhaps TRBD2 as D (6 bases). The J call is uncertain, as TRBJ2-7 better fits the DNA end. The germline V gene encodes CDR1 MNHEY and CDR2 SMNVEV (reference sequence). This CDR3 is 15 amino acids long. The CDR3 here is CASSLSGRSGYEQYF. In nucleotides, the CDR3 is TGTGCCAGCAGTTTATCGGGGAGGTCGGGATACGAGCAGTACTTC.

This clonotype has just a few counts. V usage is TRBV20-1 and J usage is TRBJ2-7, with TRBD2 matching 7 bases. Germline V gives CDR1 DFQATT, CDR2 SNEGSKA (reference sequence). J was trimmed by 5 bases and V by 0 bases; bases with no gene match: 7. This CDR3 region has 14 residues. This CDR3 is CSARDGGSSHEQYF. The CDR3 coding sequence is TGCAGTGCTAGAGATGGCGGGAGTAGTCACGAGCAGTACTTC.